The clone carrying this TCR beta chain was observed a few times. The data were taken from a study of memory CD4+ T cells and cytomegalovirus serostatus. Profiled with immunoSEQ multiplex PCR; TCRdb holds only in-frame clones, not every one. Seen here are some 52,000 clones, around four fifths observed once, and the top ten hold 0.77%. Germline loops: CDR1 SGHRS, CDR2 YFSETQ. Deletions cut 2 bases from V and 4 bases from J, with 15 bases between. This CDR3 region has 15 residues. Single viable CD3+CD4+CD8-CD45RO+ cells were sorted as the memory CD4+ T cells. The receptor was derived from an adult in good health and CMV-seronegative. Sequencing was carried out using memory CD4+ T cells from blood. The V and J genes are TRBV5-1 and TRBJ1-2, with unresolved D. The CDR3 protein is CASSLGWGAGYGYTF. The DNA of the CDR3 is TGCGCCAGCAGCTTAGGATGGGGAGCTGGCTATGGCTACACCTTC.